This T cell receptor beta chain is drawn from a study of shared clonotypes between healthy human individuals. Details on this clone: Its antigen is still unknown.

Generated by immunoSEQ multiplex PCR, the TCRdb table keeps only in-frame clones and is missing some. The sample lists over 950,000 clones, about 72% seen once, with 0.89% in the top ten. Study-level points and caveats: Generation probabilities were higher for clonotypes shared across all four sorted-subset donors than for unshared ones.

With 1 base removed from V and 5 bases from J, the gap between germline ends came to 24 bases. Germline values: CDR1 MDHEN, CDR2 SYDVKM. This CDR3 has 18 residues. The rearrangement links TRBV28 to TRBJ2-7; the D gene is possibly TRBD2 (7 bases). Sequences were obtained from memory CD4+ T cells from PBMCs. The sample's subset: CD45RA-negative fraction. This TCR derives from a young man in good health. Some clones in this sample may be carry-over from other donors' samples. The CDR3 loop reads CASSLSRAKKGGIHEQYF. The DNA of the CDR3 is TGTGCCAGCAGTTTATCCCGGGCGAAGAAGGGGGGGATTCACGAGCAGTACTTC.